The 25 T cell receptor beta chains reported below all come from one sample, sequenced in a study of T cell responses to AZD1222 COVID-19 vaccine. Sequencing was performed with immunoSEQ multiplex PCR; in TCRdb, only in-frame clones are kept and a portion is missing. The sample lists some 89,000 clones; approximately 90% were seen once. Sequenced material: peripheral blood, taken on day 0 of AZD1222 vaccination. The origin of the receptors is an adult in good health.

The rearrangement links TRBV18 to TRBJ2-7; 7 nucleotides line up with TRBD1. The CDR3 consists of 13 residues. J lost 10 bases, V lost 4 bases, and 10 bases had no gene match. The germline V gene encodes CDR1 KGHSH and CDR2 LQKENI. CDR3 DNA sequence: TGTGCCAGCTCACTAGACAGGGTTGAGGTACAGTACTTC. Encoded protein: CASSLDRVEVQYF.

The chain links TRBV5-5 to TRBJ1-6; no firm D call. The germline V and J ends were trimmed by 4 bases and 3 bases, with 14 bases remaining between them. In germline, CDR1 is SGHKS, CDR2 YYEKEE (reference sequence). The CDR3 has 16 amino acids. The chain's CDR3 is CASSPTVGNYNSPLHF. The CDR3 DNA reads TGTGCCAGCAGCCCCACAGTGGGAAACTATAATTCACCCCTCCACTTT.

The V call is TRBV9, the J call TRBJ2-3, with TRBD2 as a possible D gene (5 bases). The CDR3 is 13 amino acids. From germline, CDR1 is SGDLS and CDR2 YYNGEE. The V and J ends lost 4 bases and 4 bases respectively, with 10 bases between them. CDR3 in DNA: TGTGCCAGCAGCCCGGGGAGTGCAGATACGCAGTATTTT. Protein product: CASSPGSADTQYF.

The chain joins TRBV6-5 to TRBJ1-5; TRBD1 might be the D (6 bases). V lost 4 bases, J lost 4 bases, and 8 bases lay in between. The CDR3 totals 13 residues. Germline V lookup: CDR1 MNHEY, CDR2 SVGAGI. The CDR3 coding sequence is TGTGCCAGCAGTTCACAGGGTAATCAGCCCCAGCATTTT. It specifies CASSSQGNQPQHF.

The chain employs TRBV13 and TRBJ1-2; D is possibly TRBD1 (6 bases). Germline V gives CDR1 PRHDT, CDR2 FYEKMQ (reference sequence). CDR3 length: 15 amino acids. Trimming stripped 5 bases from V and 7 bases from J, with 20 bases between. CDR3 DNA: TGTGCCAGCAGCCCCCGTATGGGCAGGGGTAGTGGCTACACCTTC. Its protein is CASSPRMGRGSGYTF.

The rearrangement uses TRBV6-6 and TRBJ1-5; 9 bases are shared with TRBD1. Trimming at V came to 5 bases and at J to 5 bases, leaving 13 bases not matched to a gene. Germline-derived CDR1 and CDR2 are MNHNY and SVGAGI (reference sequence). The CDR3 spans 17 residues. This CDR3 is CASSPPGGQGGDQPQHF. In DNA form, the CDR3 reads TGTGCCAGCAGTCCCCCAGGGGGACAGGGTGGGGATCAGCCCCAGCATTTT.

The genes are TRBV7-2 and TRBJ1-1; D perhaps matches TRBD1 (6 bases). The germline V gene has CDR1 SGHTA and CDR2 FQGNSA. The CDR3 sequence is 12 residues long. The V end lost 6 bases, the J end lost 3 bases, and 8 bases lay between the germline ends. The CDR3 DNA sequence: TGTGCCAGCAGGGGGGGCTACACTGAAGCTTTCTTT. Translation gives CASRGGYTEAFF.

This rearrangement joins TRBV27 to TRBJ1-3; possibly TRBD1 for D (5 bases). Germline V gene data show CDR1 as MNHEY and CDR2 as SMNVEV (reference sequence). V was shortened by 3 bases and J by 0 bases, with 12 bases between the two germline ends. The CDR3 length is 16 residues. CDR3 in amino acids: CASSFRDPSSGNTIYF. Written as DNA, the CDR3 is TGTGCCAGCAGTTTTAGGGACCCAAGCTCTGGAAACACCATATATTTT.

This chain connects TRBV6-6 to TRBJ2-2, with D possibly matching TRBD2 (7 bases). V was trimmed by 7 bases and J by 7 bases, leaving 16 bases between them. Germline V gene data show CDR1 as MNHNY and CDR2 as SVGAGI (reference sequence). This CDR3 is 14 amino acids long. The CDR3 loop reads CASMKGGTLGELFF. The CDR3 bases are TGTGCCAGCATGAAGGGAGGGACACTCGGGGAGCTGTTTTTT.

This chain connects TRBV7-9 to TRBJ2-2; D is ambiguous. Per germline, CDR1 SEHNR and CDR2 FQNEAQ (reference sequence). V was trimmed by 3 bases and J by 7 bases, leaving 6 bases between them. The CDR3 contains 12 residues. The CDR3 sequence is CASSLLSGELFF. The CDR3 coding sequence is TGTGCCAGCAGCTTGTTAAGCGGGGAGCTGTTTTTT. The full variable domain, completed using reference TRBV7-9 and TRBJ2-2, is DTGVSQNPRHKITKRGQNVTFRCDPISEHNRLYWYRQTLGQGPEFLTYFQNEAQLEKSRLLSDRFSAERPKGSFSTLEIQRTEQGDSAMYLCASSLLSGELFFGEGSRLTVL.

The chain employs TRBV7-9 and TRBJ2-5; the D gene is possibly TRBD1 (5 bases). The CDR3 loop spans 14 amino acids. Germline values: CDR1 SEHNR, CDR2 FQNEAQ (reference sequence). The V gene lost 1 base and the J gene lost 5 bases, with 11 bases spanning the gap. The CDR3 nucleotides are TGTGCCAGCAGCTTAGTTTCAGGGTTGGAGACCCAGTACTTC. This translates into CASSLVSGLETQYF. Variable domain in full (rest from reference TRBV7-9 and TRBJ2-5): DTGVSQNPRHKITKRGQNVTFRCDPISEHNRLYWYRQTLGQGPEFLTYFQNEAQLEKSRLLSDRFSAERPKGSFSTLEIQRTEQGDSAMYLCASSLVSGLETQYFGPGTRLLVL.

This clone was seen a few times. The chain joins TRBV19 to TRBJ1-1, with a tentative D call TRBD1 (5 bases). The V end was cut by 7 bases, the J end by 0 bases, with 15 bases between. The CDR3 is made up of 15 amino acids. Germline V gives CDR1 LNHDA, CDR2 SQIVND (reference sequence). Written as DNA, the CDR3 is TGTGCCAGTAAAGTAGGACACTTCATGAACACTGAAGCTTTCTTT. Translation: CASKVGHFMNTEAFF.

This chain joins TRBV15 and TRBJ2-5, with TRBD2 matching over 11 bases. Trimming at V came to 0 bases and at J to 6 bases, leaving 9 bases not matched to a gene. Germline CDR1 is LNHNV and CDR2 is YYDKDF (reference sequence). The CDR3 runs to 17 residues. The CDR3 DNA is TGTGCCACCAGCAGAGACCGGGCTAGCGGGGGGCAAAAGACCCAGTACTTC. This translates into CATSRDRASGGQKTQYF.

The rearrangement uses TRBV29-1 and TRBJ1-2; D perhaps matches TRBD1 (5 bases). The V gene lost 3 bases and the J gene lost 4 bases, with 12 bases spanning the gap. Germline V gene data show CDR1 as SQVTM and CDR2 as ANQGSEA. The CDR3 totals 13 residues. CDR3 nucleotides: TGCAGCGTTGATGATGACAGAGGCTATGGCTACACCTTC. Amino acids: CSVDDDRGYGYTF.

This clone was seen more than once but under ten times. The rearrangement joins TRBV7-9 to TRBJ2-7, with a weak D call TRBD2 (5 bases). CDR1 and CDR2 from the germline V gene are SEHNR and FQNEAQ (reference sequence). V lost 6 bases, J lost 0 bases, and 12 bases lay in between. This CDR3 region has 14 residues. This chain's CDR3 is CASRQSLASYEQYF. The CDR3 DNA reads as TGTGCCAGCAGACAAAGCCTAGCCTCCTACGAGCAGTACTTC.

This chain connects TRBV9 to TRBJ2-1, with D perhaps matching TRBD2 (6 bases). V lost 4 bases to trimming and J lost 6 bases, with 14 bases between them. The CDR3 sequence is 14 residues long. In germline, CDR1 is SGDLS, CDR2 YYNGEE. For the CDR3, the DNA is TGTGCCAGCAGCACCCGACTAGTAGTCAATGAGCAGTTCTTC. Its protein product is CASSTRLVVNEQFF.

The chain is built from TRBV5-1 and TRBJ2-5; TRBD2 matches 8 bases. This CDR3 is 17 amino acids long. The J segment lost 5 bases and the V segment lost 0 bases, leaving 12 bases of the junction unmatched. Germline lookup yields CDR1 SGHRS and CDR2 YFSETQ. CDR3 protein: CASSLVAGGIEPETQYF. The CDR3 nucleotides are TGCGCCAGCAGCTTGGTCGCGGGGGGCATTGAACCCGAGACCCAGTACTTC.

A single count supports this clone. The chain has TRBV6-4 and TRBJ2-1; no clear D gene. This CDR3 has 15 residues. Germline assignment: CDR1 MRHNA and CDR2 SNTAGT. V was cut by 3 bases and J by 3 bases, with 12 bases left in between. As DNA, the CDR3 is TGTGCCAGCAGTGAGGAATGGGTTTACTACAATGAGCAGTTCTTC. Translating gives CASSEEWVYYNEQFF.

CDR3 nucleotide sequence: TGTGCCAGCAGCGTAGATTATAATTCACCCCTCCACTTT. Translated, it gives CASSVDYNSPLHF. The genes are TRBV9 and TRBJ1-6, with no clear D. CDR3 length: 13 amino acids. CDR1 and CDR2 (germline): SGDLS, YYNGEE. Trimming took 0 bases from V and 4 from J, leaving 2 bases between them.

The gene calls are TRBV7-6 and TRBJ1-1, with D hard to call. The CDR3 sequence is 13 residues long. CDR1 is SGHVS, CDR2 FNYEAQ, per germline. Trimming took off 3 bases at V and 0 bases at J, with 5 bases between the two ends. CDR3: CASSLGMNTEAFF. The CDR3 DNA reads TGTGCCAGCAGCTTGGGAATGAACACTGAAGCTTTCTTT.

This chain links TRBV10-2 with TRBJ1-5; TRBD1 aligns across 7 bases. Germline V lookup: CDR1 WSHSY, CDR2 SAAADI. Losses at the gene ends were 4 bases for V and 0 bases for J; bases not matched to a gene: 24. This CDR3 spans 22 amino acids. The CDR3 protein is CASSVALQGGLVPLNSNQPQHF. The CDR3 DNA follows: TGCGCCAGCAGTGTAGCCCTCCAGGGGGGATTAGTTCCCCTTAATAGCAATCAGCCCCAGCATTTT.

The rearrangement joins TRBV19 to TRBJ1-1; unclear D gene. The ends were cut back, 3 bases at V and 5 bases at J, with 10 bases in the middle. The CDR3 runs 13 residues. Germline V gives CDR1 LNHDA, CDR2 SQIVND (reference sequence). CDR3 sequence: CASSILSVTEAFF. The CDR3 nucleotides read TGTGCCAGTAGTATTCTTTCAGTAACTGAAGCTTTCTTT.

This clone has only one observation. The V gene is TRBV27, the J gene TRBJ1-1; TRBD1 matches 7 bases. V was pared by 2 bases and J by 11 bases, with 8 bases of the junction left unmatched. Germline V CDR1 and CDR2: MNHEY, SMNVEV (reference sequence). The CDR3 spans 13 residues. The CDR3 nucleotides read TGTGCCAGCAGTTTAAAACCAGGGGGAGTCGCTTTCTTT. This gives the protein CASSLKPGGVAFF.

V usage is TRBV30 and J usage is TRBJ1-1, with 7 positions matching TRBD1. J gave up 1 base and V 5 bases, and 10 bases lay outside the gene matches. CDR3 size: 15 residues. Germline CDR1 reads GTSNPN; CDR2 reads SVGIG (reference sequence). The CDR3 sequence: CAWARFGTANTEAFF. The CDR3 nucleotides read TGTGCCTGGGCCAGGTTCGGGACAGCGAACACTGAAGCTTTCTTT.

V gene TRBV2 combines with J gene TRBJ1-6, with TRBD1 as a possible D gene (5 bases). Germline values: CDR1 SNHLY, CDR2 FYNNEI. CDR3 length: 15 amino acids. Trimming took off 7 bases at V and 6 bases at J, with 16 bases between the two ends. CDR3 region: CASTRDQGGNSPLHF. In DNA form, the CDR3 reads TGTGCCAGCACCCGGGACCAGGGCGGTAATTCACCCCTCCACTTT. The complete variable domain, with remaining parts taken from reference TRBV2 and TRBJ1-6, reads EPEVTQTPSHQVTQMGQEVILRCVPISNHLYFYWYRQILGQKVEFLVSFYNNEISEKSEIFDDQFSVERPDGSNFTLKIRSTKLEDSAMYFCASTRDQGGNSPLHFGNGTRLTVT.